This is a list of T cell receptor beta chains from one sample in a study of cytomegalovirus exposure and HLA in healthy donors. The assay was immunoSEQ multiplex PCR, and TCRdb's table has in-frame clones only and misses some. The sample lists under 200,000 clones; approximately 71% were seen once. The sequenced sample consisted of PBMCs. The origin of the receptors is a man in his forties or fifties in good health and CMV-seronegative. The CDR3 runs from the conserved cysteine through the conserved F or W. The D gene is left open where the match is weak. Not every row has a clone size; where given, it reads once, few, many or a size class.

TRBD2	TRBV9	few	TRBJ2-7	CASSPGGSSYEQYF	TGTGCCAGCAGCCCGGGGGGTTCGTCCTACGAGCAGTACTTC
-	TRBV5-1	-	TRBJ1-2	CASSLERGRGVYGYTF	TGCGCCAGCAGCTTGGAACGGGGCAGGGGTGTCTATGGCTACACCTTC
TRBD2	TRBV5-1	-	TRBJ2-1	CASSLVAGANNEQFF	TGCGCCAGCAGTTTGGTAGCGGGGGCAAACAATGAGCAGTTCTTC
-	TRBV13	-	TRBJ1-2	CASSQQDYGYTF	TGTGCCAGCAGCCAACAGGACTATGGCTACACCTTC
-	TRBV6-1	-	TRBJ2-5	CASSGRTPTGTQYF	TGTGCCAGCAGTGGCCGGACACCCACAGGGACCCAGTACTTC
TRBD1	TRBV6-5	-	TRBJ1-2	CASSYDPGQGNYGYTF	TGTGCCAGCAGTTATGACCCGGGACAGGGGAACTATGGCTACACCTTC
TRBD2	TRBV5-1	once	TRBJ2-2	CASSFTRTRFDTGELFF	TGCGCCAGCAGCTTCACCCGGACTAGGTTTGACACCGGGGAGCTGTTTTTT
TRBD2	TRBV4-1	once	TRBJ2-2	CASRQNLFGLAGGAGELFF	TGCGCCAGCAGGCAAAACCTCTTCGGACTAGCGGGGGGCGCCGGGGAGCTGTTTTTT
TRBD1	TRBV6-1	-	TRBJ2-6	CASSEGQGPFLSGANVLTF	TGTGCCAGCAGTGAGGGACAGGGACCCTTCTTATCTGGGGCCAACGTCCTGACTTTC
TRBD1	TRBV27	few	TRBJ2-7	CASSLWDRGLGRLDYEQYF	TGTGCCAGCAGTTTGTGGGACAGGGGGCTAGGTCGCCTGGACTACGAGCAGTACTTC
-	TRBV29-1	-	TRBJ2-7	CSVGEGTSEQYF	TGCAGCGTTGGCGAGGGAACGAGCGAGCAGTACTTC
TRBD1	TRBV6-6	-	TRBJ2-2	CASSYGTGGSGGELFF	TGTGCCAGCAGTTACGGGACAGGGGGGTCGGGCGGGGAGCTGTTTTTT
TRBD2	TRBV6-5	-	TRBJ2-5	CASSPWTSGQETQYF	TGTGCCAGCAGTCCCTGGACTAGCGGACAAGAGACCCAGTACTTC
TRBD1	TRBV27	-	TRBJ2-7	CATHPGTGVTYEQYF	TGTGCCACCCACCCCGGGACAGGGGTAACCTACGAGCAGTACTTC
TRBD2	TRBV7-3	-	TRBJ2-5	CASSLGLAGGQETQYF	TGTGCCAGCAGCCTAGGACTAGCGGGGGGCCAAGAGACCCAGTACTTC
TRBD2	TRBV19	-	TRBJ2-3	CASSRGGGTDTQYF	TGTGCCAGTTCTCGGGGGGGAGGGACAGATACGCAGTATTTT
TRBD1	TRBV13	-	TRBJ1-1	CASSLPRDRGFEAFF	TGTGCCAGCAGCTTACCCCGAGACAGGGGGTTTGAAGCTTTCTTT
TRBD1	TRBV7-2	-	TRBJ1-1	CASSFTGTGFTEAFF	TGTGCCAGCAGTTTCACCGGGACAGGGTTCACTGAAGCTTTCTTT
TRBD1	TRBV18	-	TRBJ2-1	CASSPPGTGMNEQFF	TGTGCCAGCTCACCACCTGGGACAGGGATGAATGAGCAGTTCTTC